One T cell receptor (beta chain) is described in this entry. The sample originates from a study of blood T cell repertoires in COVID-19. Across the study: Italy, Spain and the United States were the sources of the convalescent and acute COVID-19 samples. Sources were T cells, B-cell-depleted T cells, or PBMCs; the material itself was cDNA or gDNA.

In the original processing: Estimated nucleated cell counts came from reference gene primer amplification. Data came from immunoSEQ multiplex PCR; TCRdb stores just in-frame clones and leaves some out. V and J calls plus clone size are reproduced from that table; the DNA served to infer D and trimming. Among 280,000 or so clones listed, around 86% were seen once. The CDR3 loop spans 13 amino acids. CDR1 and CDR2 (germline): MRHNA, SNTAGT. V was pared by 8 bases and J by 3 bases, with 12 bases between. The V gene is TRBV6-4, the J gene TRBJ2-3; a possible D gene is TRBD1 (5 bases). Material: peripheral blood. This sequence originates from a human donor in a cohort sampled during active COVID-19. In DNA, the CDR3 is TGTGCCAGCGGCAACGGACATACAGATACGCAGTATTTT. It codes for CASGNGHTDTQYF.